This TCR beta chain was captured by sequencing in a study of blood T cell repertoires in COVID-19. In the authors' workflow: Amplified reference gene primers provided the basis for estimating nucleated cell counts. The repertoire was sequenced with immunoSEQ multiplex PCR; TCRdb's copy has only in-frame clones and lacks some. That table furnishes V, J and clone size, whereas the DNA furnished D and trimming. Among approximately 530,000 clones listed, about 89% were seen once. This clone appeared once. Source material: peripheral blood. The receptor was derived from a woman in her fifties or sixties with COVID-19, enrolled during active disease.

The CDR3 spells CASSSQGTTYEQYF. The CDR3 DNA is TGTGCCAGCTCCTCACAGGGGACAACCTACGAGCAGTACTTC. The chain has TRBV28 and TRBJ2-7, with TRBD1 matching 7 bases. Per the germline V gene, CDR1 is MDHEN and CDR2 is SYDVKM. With 8 bases clipped from V and 2 bases from J, the junction kept 9 bases outside the gene matches. CDR3 length equals 14 residues.